This T cell receptor (beta chain) was captured in a study of cytomegalovirus exposure and HLA in healthy donors (dated by TCRdb to the late 2010s). Some background on the complete study: An earlier analysis of roughly 500 of the donors reported 250 to 300 Gb of sequence data and 120 million or so unique TCR beta sequences from around 200 million T cells. The number of donors typed differed by locus, with 629-630 for A, B, C, DRB1 and DQB1, around 560 for DQA1, about 610 for DPA1, and around 450 for DPB1. Every discovery cohort repertoire had been produced on one sequencing platform. The aim of the study was to test whether cataloging public T cell receptors could identify signatures of past pathogen exposure. In a later genetic analysis, genome-wide SNP genotypes for about three fifths of the 666 donors were used, and that subset was treated as a discovery cohort. Among the approximately 430 genotyped donors, around 79% belonged to the genetic ancestry cluster associated with self-reported Caucasian donors. A separate validation cohort of roughly 130 different subjects was used in addition to the approximately 700-subject first cohort. Among 300 to 450 genotyped donors of the cohort, an average of approximately 250,000 unique TCR beta nucleotide sequences were sequenced per donor, approximately 20% of them non-productive. The study profiled the T cell repertoires of around 700 subjects by immunosequencing and related them to cytomegalovirus serostatus. The later analysis used no new phenotypic data to find candidate immune exposures, relying instead on TCR beta sequences and their occurrence across donors. The study combined high-throughput TCR immunosequencing, statistical association of individual TCRs with disease status, and machine learning to predict cytomegalovirus infection status. Class I and class II HLA loci were covered by the typing at four-digit resolution. An earlier analysis of nearly 600 of the donors applied high-throughput TCR beta sequencing to assess whether each TCR beta V gene segment acted as functional or pseudogenic. Alongside the repertoire data, information on donor age, sex, ethnicity and CMV serostatus was compiled. To study patterns of TCR occurrence, a later analysis re-analyzed previously published TCR beta repertoires from under 750 donors and added high-resolution HLA genotyping. An early release that covered fewer than 800 HLA-typed donors contained about 300 gigabases of sequencing data and tens of millions of unique TCR sequences. About 5 DR-DQ haplotypes were handled as single units for association and clustering, since linkage in the cohort was strong. Study-level results and caveats: A further reported finding was that TCR beta sequences accurately predicted the HLA-A and HLA-B alleles for most subjects in the first cohort. A later analysis reported that several top co-occurrence clusters appeared linked to parvovirus B19, influenza, CMV and Epstein-Barr virus. For the cohort, immune exposure information was limited to CMV serostatus. A cluster of highly shared sequence variants was judged likely to represent a technical artifact of the sequencing pipeline. Because some donors lacked HLA typing at each locus, the association tests relied only on the typed subset. When HLA alleles, especially DR and DQ, strongly co-occurred, attributing TCR associations to individual alleles was difficult. Most CMV-associated TCR beta chains appeared to be HLA-restricted in a later analysis, and the HLA associations seemed to be driven largely by CMV exposure. The study listed 164 TCR beta chains as associated with cytomegalovirus. A later analysis found that HLA-associated TCR beta chains were more clonally expanded and had lower generation probabilities than equally common non-associated chains. The classifier was reported to diagnose cytomegalovirus status with high specificity and sensitivity in both the original cohort and the validation cohort. While some public TCRs were present in many individuals, most TCR sequences turned up only very rarely across donors. According to the authors, the approach could potentially be generalized to other disease states and immunological phenotypes. Some IMGT-functional V segments, including TRBV6-2 and TRBV6-3, could not be told apart with the 87-base-pair reads, so those segments were excluded. The cohort was sequenced for TCR beta chains only, and without alpha or paired-chain data the features that could be detected were limited. A few of the identified cytomegalovirus-associated TCR beta chains were confirmed in vitro to be specific for cytomegalovirus antigens. Sequencing depth was assumed to be roughly uniform across donors in the presence/absence analyses, though that assumption may not hold. An earlier analysis of approximately 540 of the donors showed that most TCR beta V segments appeared in productive rearrangements either about 90% or about 30% of the time, which broadly matched IMGT annotations. Because counts were too low, fewer than 20 rarely observed V segments, including chromosome 9 orphons, were excluded from the earlier analysis of around 640 of the donors. V-gene and J-gene trimming of TCR beta chains was associated with a missense DCLRE1C variant in a later genetic analysis, and the association was replicated in an independent cohort. In a later analysis, some 18,000 TCR beta sequences were associated with specific HLA alleles at a false discovery rate of 0.05. A later analysis found that TCR association rates varied across HLA loci, with DRB1 alleles showing the most associated TCRs and HLA-C alleles the fewest. Linkage disequilibrium might explain the correlated functional status among segregating V segments, but an unknown experimental factor could not be excluded. In a later genetic analysis, fewer N-insertions in productive TCRs were reported among donors in an Asian-associated ancestry cluster than the roughly 700-donor mean.

According to the germline V gene (reference sequence), CDR1 reads SGHKS and CDR2 reads YYEKEE. From the cysteine up to the phenylalanine, the CDR3 has a length of 15 residues. The entry retains the CDR3 DNA only, 45 bases that are in frame from base 1. V is shortened by 1 base, J by 4 bases, and the region joining them spans 12 bases. Of note for this clone: This receptor's antigen is unknown. No clone much larger than this one lies a single base away; base qualities are absent.

Receptor amplification or capture employed the immunoSEQ multiplex PCR assay. For the multiplex PCR, a mixture combining 60 forward primers for TCR Vbeta segments and 13 reverse primers for TCR Jbeta segments was used. Amplification of the CDR3 region of rearranged TCR beta genes was performed with a multiplex PCR assay on genomic DNA. The Illumina HiSeq System was used to sequence the amplified TCR beta libraries as 87-base-pair reads. Per the original workflow: A later analysis tallied around 82 million unique TCR beta chains across the 600 to 700 repertoires, and about 10 million of those chains were shared by two or more donors. To remove PCR and sequencing errors, raw reads were error-corrected and collapsed into unique sequences using a nearest-neighbor algorithm that merged closely related sequences. To assign V, D and J gene segments, CDR3 sequences were aligned to IMGT reference sequences. For a sequence to be retained, at least a six-nucleotide match to both a V gene segment and a J gene segment was required. Rearrangements were called productive when the CDR3 lacked stop codons and stayed in frame with V and J; all others were non-productive. CDR3 was defined according to IMGT convention as the region running from the second conserved V-encoded cysteine to the conserved J-encoded phenylalanine. The earlier analysis of about 570 of the donors excluded any sequence lacking an unambiguous match to a single V gene segment. An earlier analysis of under 750 of the donors called V segments functional above 56.7% productive rearrangements and segregating when the between-donor standard deviation exceeded 5%. A statistical classification framework was built to diagnose cytomegalovirus status from the catalog of TCR beta chain sequences. V and J gene assignment, in a later analysis, came from comparing TCR nucleotide sequences with IMGT/GENE-DB human TR gene sequences. The TCRdist pipeline was used in a later analysis to assign CDR3 sequences and most-parsimonious VDJ recombination scenarios. In a later analysis, each TCR beta chain was defined by its CDR3 amino acid sequence together with its V-gene family, and reads without a unique V-gene family were excluded. In a later analysis, around 600 highly shared, low-generation-probability nucleotide sequences were removed to address suspected cross-contamination and a sequencing artifact. In a later analysis, a clonal expansion index for each public chain was calculated from normalized within-repertoire ranks of inferred template counts. In a later analysis, generation probabilities were computed with a VDJ recombination model fitted to out-of-frame rearrangements, and the resulting probabilities were checked against IGoR. In a later analysis, TCR-TCR, TCR-HLA and TCR-CMV co-occurrence was scored with hypergeometric tests, and a repertoire-size bias correction was applied to TCR pairs. To estimate false discovery rates, a later analysis permuted the HLA or CMV assignments 20 times. A later analysis grouped co-occurring TCRs with DBSCAN, adding TCRdist sequence similarity when clustering within HLA-allele-positive subsets. For co-occurrence clustering, repertoires with fewer than 30,000 or more than 120,000 public chains were excluded, along with several repertoires with anomalous nucleotide sharing. TCRdb took over this immuneACCESS table, retaining in-frame rearrangements with V and J assigned. Such tables are incomplete; in checked studies, under half of the missing clones stem from an unresolved V gene, and the remainder is unexplained. The DNA gave D and trimming, while V, J and clone size come from that table. This sample is represented by 60,000 or so clones; approximately 85% of them were singletons. About 10% of the sample is taken by the ten largest.

In total, roughly 670 healthy bone marrow donors made up the cohort. At the time of sampling, all cohort members were nominally healthy, though unrecorded immune exposures were likely present. The donor was CMV seronegative and was included in the group of hundreds of seronegative cohort members. A peripheral blood sample was collected from each donor, and TCR beta sequencing was performed on peripheral blood mononuclear cells. Genomic DNA extraction from the blood cell samples was performed with the Qiagen DNeasy Blood Extraction Kit. The sequence is built from TRBV5-5 and TRBJ1-3; no D segment can be confidently identified. The sequenced sample was PBMCs. This TCR was recovered from a female donor in good health and CMV-seronegative. Here the CDR3 is given as CASSLTVAFGNTIYF. The DNA reads TGTGCCAGCAGCTTGACCGTCGCGTTCGGAAACACCATATATTTT.